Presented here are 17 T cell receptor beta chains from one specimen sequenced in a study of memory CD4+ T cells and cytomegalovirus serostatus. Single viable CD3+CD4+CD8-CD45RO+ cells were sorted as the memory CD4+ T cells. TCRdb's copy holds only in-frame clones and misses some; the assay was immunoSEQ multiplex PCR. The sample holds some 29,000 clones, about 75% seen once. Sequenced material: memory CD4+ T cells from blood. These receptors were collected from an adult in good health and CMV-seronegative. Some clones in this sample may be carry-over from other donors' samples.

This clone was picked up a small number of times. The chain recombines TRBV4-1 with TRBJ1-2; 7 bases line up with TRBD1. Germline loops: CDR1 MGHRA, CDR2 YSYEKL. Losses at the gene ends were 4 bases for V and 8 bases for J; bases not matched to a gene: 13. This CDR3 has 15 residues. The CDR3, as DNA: TGCGCCAGCAGCCCCCCGACAGGGTCACTGCGCGGCTACACCTTC. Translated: CASSPPTGSLRGYTF.

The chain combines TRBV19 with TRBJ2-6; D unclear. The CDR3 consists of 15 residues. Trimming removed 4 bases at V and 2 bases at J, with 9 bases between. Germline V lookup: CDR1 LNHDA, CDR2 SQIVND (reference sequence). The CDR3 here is CASSTDRAGANVLTF. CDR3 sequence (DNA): TGTGCCAGTAGTACCGACCGGGCTGGGGCCAACGTCCTGACTTTC.

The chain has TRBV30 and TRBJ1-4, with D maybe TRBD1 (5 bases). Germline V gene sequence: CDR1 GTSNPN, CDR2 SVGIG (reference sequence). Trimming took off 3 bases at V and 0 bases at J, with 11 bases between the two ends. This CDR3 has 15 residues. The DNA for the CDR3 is TGTGCCTGGAGGGCAGGGTCTGCAACTAATGAAAAACTGTTTTTT. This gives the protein CAWRAGSATNEKLFF.

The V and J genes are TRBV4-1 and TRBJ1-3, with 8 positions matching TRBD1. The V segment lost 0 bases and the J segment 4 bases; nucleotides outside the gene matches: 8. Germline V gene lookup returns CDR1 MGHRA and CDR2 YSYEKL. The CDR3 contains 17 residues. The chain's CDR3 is CASSQDPQGASGNTIYF. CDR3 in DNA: TGCGCCAGCAGCCAAGATCCCCAGGGGGCGTCCGGAAACACCATATATTTT.

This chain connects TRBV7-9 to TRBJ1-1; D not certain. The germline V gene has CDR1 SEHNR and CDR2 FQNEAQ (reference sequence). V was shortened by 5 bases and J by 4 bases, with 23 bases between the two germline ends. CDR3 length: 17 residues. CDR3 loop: CASSLLVVRGLTTEAFF. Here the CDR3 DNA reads TGTGCCAGCAGCCTCCTGGTGGTAAGAGGTCTCACCACTGAAGCTTTCTTT.

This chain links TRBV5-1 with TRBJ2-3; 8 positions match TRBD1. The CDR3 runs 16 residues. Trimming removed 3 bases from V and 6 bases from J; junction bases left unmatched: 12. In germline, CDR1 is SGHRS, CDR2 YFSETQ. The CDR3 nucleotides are TGCGCCAGCAGCTGGAAGGGACAGGTCGGCGTGGATACGCAGTATTTT. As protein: CASSWKGQVGVDTQYF.

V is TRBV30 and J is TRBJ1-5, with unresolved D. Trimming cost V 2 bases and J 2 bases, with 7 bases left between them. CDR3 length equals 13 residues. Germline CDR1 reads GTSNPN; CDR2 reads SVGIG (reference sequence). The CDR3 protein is CAWSMKGNQPQHF. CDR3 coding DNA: TGTGCCTGGAGTATGAAGGGCAATCAGCCCCAGCATTTT.

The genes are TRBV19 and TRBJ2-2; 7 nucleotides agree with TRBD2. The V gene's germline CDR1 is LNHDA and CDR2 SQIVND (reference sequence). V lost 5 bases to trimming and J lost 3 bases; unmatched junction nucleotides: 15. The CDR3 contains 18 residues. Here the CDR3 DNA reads TGTGCCAGTAGTCCAATGCGGGGGTCAACCCTGGACACCGGGGAGCTGTTTTTT. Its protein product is CASSPMRGSTLDTGELFF. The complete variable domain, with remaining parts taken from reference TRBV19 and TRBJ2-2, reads DGGITQSPKYLFRKEGQNVTLSCEQNLNHDAMYWYRQDPGQGLRLIYYSQIVNDFQKGDIAEGYSVSREKKESFPLTVTSAQKNPTAFYLCASSPMRGSTLDTGELFFGEGSRLTVL.

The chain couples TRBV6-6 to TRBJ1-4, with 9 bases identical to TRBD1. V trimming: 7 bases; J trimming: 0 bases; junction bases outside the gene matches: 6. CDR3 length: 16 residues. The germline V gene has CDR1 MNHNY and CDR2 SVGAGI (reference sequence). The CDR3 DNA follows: TGTGCCAGCACCAAGACAGGGGGGCCAACTAATGAAAAACTGTTTTTT. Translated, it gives CASTKTGGPTNEKLFF.

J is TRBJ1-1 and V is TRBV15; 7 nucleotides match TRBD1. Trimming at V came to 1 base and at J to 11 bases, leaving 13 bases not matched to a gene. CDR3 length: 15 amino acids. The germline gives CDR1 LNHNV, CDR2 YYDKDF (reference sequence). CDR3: CATSRASPTGAGAFF. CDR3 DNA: TGTGCCACCAGCAGAGCTTCCCCTACAGGGGCGGGGGCTTTCTTT.

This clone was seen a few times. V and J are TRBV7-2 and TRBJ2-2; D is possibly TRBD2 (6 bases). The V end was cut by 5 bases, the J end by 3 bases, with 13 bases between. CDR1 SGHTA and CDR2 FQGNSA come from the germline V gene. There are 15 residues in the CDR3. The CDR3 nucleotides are TGTGCCAGCAGCGGCCGGGACTTATACACCGGGGAGCTGTTTTTT. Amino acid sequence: CASSGRDLYTGELFF.

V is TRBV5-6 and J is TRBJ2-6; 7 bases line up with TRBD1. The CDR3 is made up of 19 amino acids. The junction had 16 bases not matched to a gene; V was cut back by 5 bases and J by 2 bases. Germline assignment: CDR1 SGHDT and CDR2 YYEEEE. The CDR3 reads CASRQRWGTDPAGANVLTF. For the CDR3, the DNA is TGTGCCAGCAGGCAAAGGTGGGGGACAGATCCAGCTGGGGCCAACGTCCTGACTTTC.

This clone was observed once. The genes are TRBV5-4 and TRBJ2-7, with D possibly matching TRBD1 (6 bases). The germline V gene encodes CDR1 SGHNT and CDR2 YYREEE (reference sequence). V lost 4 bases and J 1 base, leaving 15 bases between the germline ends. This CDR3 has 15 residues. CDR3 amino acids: CASSNRDKTSYEQYF. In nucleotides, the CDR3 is TGTGCCAGCAGCAACCGGGACAAGACTTCCTACGAGCAGTACTTC.

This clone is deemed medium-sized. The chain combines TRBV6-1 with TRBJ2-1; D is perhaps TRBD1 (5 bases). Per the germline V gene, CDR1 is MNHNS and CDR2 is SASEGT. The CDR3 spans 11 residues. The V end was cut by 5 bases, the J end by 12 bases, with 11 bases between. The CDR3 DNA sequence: TGTGCCAGCAGTCAGGGTAGGGGGCAGTTCTTC. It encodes CASSQGRGQFF.

CDR3 bases: TGCGCCAGCAGTGGTCAGGACAGGGGGCTAAATCAGCCCCAGCATTTT. Protein product: CASSGQDRGLNQPQHF. The V call is TRBV10-2, the J call TRBJ1-5, with 11 bases matching TRBD1. Germline CDR1 and CDR2: WSHSY and SAAADI. Unmatched junction bases numbered 6, after V lost 4 bases and J lost 4 bases. This CDR3 has 16 residues.

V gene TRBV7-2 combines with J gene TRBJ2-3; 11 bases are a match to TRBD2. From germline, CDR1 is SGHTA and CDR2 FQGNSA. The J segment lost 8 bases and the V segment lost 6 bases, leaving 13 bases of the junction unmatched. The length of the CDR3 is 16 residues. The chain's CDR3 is CASSYSGGGIGVTQYF. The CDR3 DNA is TGTGCCAGCAGTTATAGCGGGGGGGGGATAGGAGTTACGCAGTATTTT.

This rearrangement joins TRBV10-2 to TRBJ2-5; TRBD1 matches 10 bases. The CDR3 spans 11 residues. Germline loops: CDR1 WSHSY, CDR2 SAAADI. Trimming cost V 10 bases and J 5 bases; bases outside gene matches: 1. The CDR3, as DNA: TGCGCCACGGACAGGGGGGAGACCCAGTACTTC. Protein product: CATDRGETQYF.